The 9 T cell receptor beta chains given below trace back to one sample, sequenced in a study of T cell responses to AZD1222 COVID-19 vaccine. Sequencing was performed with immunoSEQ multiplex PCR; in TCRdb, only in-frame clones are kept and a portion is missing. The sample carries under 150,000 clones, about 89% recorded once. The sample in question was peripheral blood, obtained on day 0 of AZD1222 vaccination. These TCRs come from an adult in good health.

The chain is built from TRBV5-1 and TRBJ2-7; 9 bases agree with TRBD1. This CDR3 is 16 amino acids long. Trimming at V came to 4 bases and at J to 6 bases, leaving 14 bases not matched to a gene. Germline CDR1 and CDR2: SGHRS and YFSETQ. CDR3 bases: TGCGCCAGCAGCCCGGTGCCTGGACAGGGGACTTTCGAGCAGTACTTC. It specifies CASSPVPGQGTFEQYF.

Here the CDR3 reads CASSLTSGRTYF. The CDR3 DNA follows: TGCGCCAGCAGCTTGACTAGCGGGAGGACGTATTTT. V usage is TRBV5-1 and J usage is TRBJ2-3; 12 bases are a match to TRBD2. J lost 14 bases, V lost 1 base, and 2 bases had no gene match. The V gene's germline CDR1 is SGHRS and CDR2 YFSETQ. The CDR3 totals 12 residues.

The CDR3 region is CASSLAGSGSPLHF. CDR3 nucleotides: TGTGCCAGCAGCTTAGCAGGGTCCGGTTCACCCCTCCACTTT. This chain uses TRBV7-8 with TRBJ1-6, with D unresolved. V dropped 0 bases and J dropped 9 bases, with 9 bases sitting between them. This CDR3 comprises 14 residues. CDR1 SGHVS and CDR2 FQNEAQ come from the germline V gene.

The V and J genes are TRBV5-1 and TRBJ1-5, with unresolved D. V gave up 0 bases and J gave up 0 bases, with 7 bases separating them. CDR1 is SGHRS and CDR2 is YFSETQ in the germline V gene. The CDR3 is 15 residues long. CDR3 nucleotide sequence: TGCGCCAGCAGCTTGGGGGCCAGTAGCAATCAGCCCCAGCATTTT. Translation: CASSLGASSNQPQHF.

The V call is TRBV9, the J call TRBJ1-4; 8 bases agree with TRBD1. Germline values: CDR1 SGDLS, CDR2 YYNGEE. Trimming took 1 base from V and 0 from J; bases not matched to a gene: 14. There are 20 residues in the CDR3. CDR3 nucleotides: TGTGCCAGCAGCGTATTAGGACAGGGTTCACACCTTGCAACTAATGAAAAACTGTTTTTT. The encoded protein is CASSVLGQGSHLATNEKLFF.

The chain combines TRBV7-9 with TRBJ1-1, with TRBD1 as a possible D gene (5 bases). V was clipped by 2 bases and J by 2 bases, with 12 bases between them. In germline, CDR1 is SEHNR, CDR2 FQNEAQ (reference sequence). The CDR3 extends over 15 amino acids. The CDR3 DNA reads TGTGCCAGCAGCTTATCTGGGACGGGAAACACTGAAGCTTTCTTT. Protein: CASSLSGTGNTEAFF.

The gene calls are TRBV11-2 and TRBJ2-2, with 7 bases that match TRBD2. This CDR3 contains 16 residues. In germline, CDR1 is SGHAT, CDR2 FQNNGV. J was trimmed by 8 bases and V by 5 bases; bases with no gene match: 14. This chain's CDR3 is CASSLLGGSSTGELFF. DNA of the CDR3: TGTGCCAGCAGCCTCCTCGGCGGGAGCTCAACAGGGGAGCTGTTTTTT.

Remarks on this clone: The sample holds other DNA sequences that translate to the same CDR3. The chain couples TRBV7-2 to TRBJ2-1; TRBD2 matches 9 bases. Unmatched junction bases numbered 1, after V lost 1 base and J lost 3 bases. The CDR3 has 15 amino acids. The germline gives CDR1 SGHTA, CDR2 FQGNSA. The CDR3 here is CASSLDSGSYNEQFF. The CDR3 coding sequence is TGTGCCAGCAGCTTAGATAGCGGGAGCTACAATGAGCAGTTCTTC.

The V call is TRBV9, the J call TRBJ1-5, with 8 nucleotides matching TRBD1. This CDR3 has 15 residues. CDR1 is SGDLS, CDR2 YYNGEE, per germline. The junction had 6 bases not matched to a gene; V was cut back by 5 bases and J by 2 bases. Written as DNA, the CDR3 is TGTGCCAGCAGTAAGGGACAGGACGGCAATCAGCCCCAGCATTTT. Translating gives CASSKGQDGNQPQHF.